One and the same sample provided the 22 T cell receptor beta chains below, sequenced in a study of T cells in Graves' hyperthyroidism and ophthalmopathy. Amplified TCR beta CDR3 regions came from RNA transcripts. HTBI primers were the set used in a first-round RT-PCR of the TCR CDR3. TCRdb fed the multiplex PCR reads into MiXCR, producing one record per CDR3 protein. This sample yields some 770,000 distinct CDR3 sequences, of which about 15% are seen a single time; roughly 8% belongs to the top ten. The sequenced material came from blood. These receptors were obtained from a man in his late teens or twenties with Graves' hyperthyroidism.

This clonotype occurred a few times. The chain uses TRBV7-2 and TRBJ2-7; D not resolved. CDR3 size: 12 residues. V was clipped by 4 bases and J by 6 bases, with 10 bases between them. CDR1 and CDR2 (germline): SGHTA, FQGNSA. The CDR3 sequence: CASSSYSGEQYF. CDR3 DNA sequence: TGTGCCAGCAGCTCCTACTCCGGCGAGCAGTACTTC. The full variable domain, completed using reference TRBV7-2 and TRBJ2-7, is GAGVSQSPSNKVTEKGKDVELRCDPISGHTALYWYRQSLGQGLEFLIYFQGNSAPDKSGLPSDRFSAERTGGSVSTLTIQRTQQEDSAVYLCASSSYSGEQYFGPGTRLTVT.

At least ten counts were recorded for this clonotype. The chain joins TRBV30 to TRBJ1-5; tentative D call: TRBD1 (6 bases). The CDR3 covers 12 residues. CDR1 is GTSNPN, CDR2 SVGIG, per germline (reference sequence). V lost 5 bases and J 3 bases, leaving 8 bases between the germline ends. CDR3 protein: CAWGGPNQPQHF. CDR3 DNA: TGTGCCTGGGGGGGGCCCAATCAGCCCCAGCATTTT.

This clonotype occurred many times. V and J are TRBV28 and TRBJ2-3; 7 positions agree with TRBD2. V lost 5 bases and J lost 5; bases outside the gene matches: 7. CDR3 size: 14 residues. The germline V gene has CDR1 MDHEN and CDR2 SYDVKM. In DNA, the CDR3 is TGTGCCAGCAGTCGGCCCACGGGGGGAGATACGCAGTATTTT. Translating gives CASSRPTGGDTQYF.

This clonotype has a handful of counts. The CDR3 sequence: CASSTRKGGGETQYF. The CDR3 DNA reads as TGTGCCAGCAGCACCCGGAAAGGGGGAGGAGAGACCCAGTACTTC. The chain is built from TRBV9 and TRBJ2-5; the D call may be TRBD1 or TRBD2 (6 bases each). Germline CDR1 is SGDLS and CDR2 is YYNGEE. The CDR3 runs to 15 residues. Trimming pared 4 bases from V and 4 bases from J, leaving 17 bases between.

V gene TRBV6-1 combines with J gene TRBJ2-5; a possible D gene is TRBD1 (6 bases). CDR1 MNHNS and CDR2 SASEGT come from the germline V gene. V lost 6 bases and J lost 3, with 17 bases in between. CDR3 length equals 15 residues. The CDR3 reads CASSHYSQGEETQYF. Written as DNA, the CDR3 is TGTGCCAGCAGCCACTATTCACAGGGCGAAGAGACCCAGTACTTC.

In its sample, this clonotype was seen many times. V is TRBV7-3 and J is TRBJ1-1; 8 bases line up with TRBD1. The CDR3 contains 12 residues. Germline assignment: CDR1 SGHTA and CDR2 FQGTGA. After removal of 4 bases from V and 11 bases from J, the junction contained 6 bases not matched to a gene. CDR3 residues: CASSSGQGDAFF. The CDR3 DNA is TGTGCCAGCAGCTCAGGACAGGGTGACGCTTTCTTT.

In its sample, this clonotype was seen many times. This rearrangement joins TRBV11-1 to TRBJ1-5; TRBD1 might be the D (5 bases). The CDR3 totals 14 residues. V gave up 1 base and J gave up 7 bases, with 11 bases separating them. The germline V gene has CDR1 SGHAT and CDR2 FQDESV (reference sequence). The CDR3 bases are TGTGCCAGCAGCTTAGACGGGACGGGGCAGCCCCAGCATTTT. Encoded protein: CASSLDGTGQPQHF.

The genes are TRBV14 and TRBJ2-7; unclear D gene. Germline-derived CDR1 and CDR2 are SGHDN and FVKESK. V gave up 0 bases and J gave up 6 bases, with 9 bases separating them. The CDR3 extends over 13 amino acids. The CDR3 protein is CASSQDLGSEQYF. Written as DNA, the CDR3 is TGTGCCAGCAGCCAAGATCTTGGCTCCGAGCAGTACTTC.

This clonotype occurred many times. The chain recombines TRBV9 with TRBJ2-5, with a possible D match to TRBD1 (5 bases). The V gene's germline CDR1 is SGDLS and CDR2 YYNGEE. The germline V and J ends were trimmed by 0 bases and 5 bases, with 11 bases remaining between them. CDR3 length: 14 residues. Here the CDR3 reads CASSVEGVRETQYF. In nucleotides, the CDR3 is TGTGCCAGCAGCGTAGAAGGGGTTCGGGAGACCCAGTACTTC.

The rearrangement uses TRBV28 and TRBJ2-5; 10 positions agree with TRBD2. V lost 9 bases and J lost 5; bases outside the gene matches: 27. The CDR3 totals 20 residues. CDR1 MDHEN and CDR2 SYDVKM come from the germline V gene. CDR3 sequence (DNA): TGTGCCAGTGTCCCGGGACATCGTGACCTTAGCGGGAGGCATAGGGAGACCCAGTACTTC. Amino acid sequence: CASVPGHRDLSGRHRETQYF.

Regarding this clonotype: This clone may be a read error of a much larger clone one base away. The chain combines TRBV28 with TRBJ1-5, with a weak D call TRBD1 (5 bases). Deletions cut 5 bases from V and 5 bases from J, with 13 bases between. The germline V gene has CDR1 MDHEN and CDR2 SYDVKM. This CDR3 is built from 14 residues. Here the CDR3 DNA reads TGTGCCAGCAGTACCCGACAGAACCATCAGCCCCAGCATTTT. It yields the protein CASSTRQNHQPQHF.

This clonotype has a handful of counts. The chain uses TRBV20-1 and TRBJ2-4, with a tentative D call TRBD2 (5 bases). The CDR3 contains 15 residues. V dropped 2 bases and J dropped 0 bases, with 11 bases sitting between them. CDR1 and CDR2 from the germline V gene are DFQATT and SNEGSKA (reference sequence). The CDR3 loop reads CSARSGLLAKNIQYF. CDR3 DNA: TGCAGTGCTAGATCCGGACTGCTAGCCAAAAACATTCAGTACTTC.

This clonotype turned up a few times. The CDR3 protein is CASSAIAGKEQFF. The CDR3 coding sequence is TGTGCCAGCAGCGCCATAGCGGGAAAGGAGCAGTTCTTC. This chain joins TRBV9 and TRBJ2-1; 8 positions match TRBD2. The ends lost 3 bases at V and 10 bases at J; junction bases unmatched: 6. There are 13 residues in the CDR3. The germline V gene encodes CDR1 SGDLS and CDR2 YYNGEE.

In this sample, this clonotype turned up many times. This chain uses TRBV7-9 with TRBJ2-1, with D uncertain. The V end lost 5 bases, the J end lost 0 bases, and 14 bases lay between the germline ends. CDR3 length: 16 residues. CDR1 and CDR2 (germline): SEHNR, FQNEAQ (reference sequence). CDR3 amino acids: CASSPAGSSSYNEQFF. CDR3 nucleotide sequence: TGTGCCAGCAGCCCTGCCGGGTCCAGCTCCTACAATGAGCAGTTCTTC.

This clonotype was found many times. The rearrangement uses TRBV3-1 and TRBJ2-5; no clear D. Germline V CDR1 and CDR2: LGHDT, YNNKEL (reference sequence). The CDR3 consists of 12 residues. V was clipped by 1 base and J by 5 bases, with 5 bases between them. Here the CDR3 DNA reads TGTGCCAGCAGCCAAGGCCCGGAGACCCAGTACTTC. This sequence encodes CASSQGPETQYF.

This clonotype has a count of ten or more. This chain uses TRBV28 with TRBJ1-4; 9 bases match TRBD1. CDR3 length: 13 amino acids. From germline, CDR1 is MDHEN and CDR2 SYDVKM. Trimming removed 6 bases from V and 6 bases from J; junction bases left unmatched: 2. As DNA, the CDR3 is TGTGCCAGCAGGGGGACAGGGCATGAAAAACTGTTTTTT. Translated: CASRGTGHEKLFF.

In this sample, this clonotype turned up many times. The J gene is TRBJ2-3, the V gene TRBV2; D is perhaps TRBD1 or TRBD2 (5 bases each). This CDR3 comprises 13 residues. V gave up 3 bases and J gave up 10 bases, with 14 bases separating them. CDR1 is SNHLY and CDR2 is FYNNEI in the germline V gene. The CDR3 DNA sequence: TGTGCCAGCAGTGAGGGACCCCCGGCCGCGCAGTATTTT. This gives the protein CASSEGPPAAQYF. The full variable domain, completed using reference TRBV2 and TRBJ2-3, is EPEVTQTPSHQVTQMGQEVILRCVPISNHLYFYWYRQILGQKVEFLVSFYNNEISEKSEIFDDQFSVERPDGSNFTLKIRSTKLEDSAMYFCASSEGPPAAQYFGPGTRLTVL.

The CDR3 protein is CAISESQENGYTF. CDR3 nucleotides: TGTGCCATCAGTGAGAGTCAAGAGAATGGCTACACCTTC. This chain connects TRBV10-3 to TRBJ1-2, with unresolved D. V lost 2 bases and J 6 bases, leaving 10 bases between the germline ends. Germline CDR1 and CDR2: ENHRY and SYGVKD. CDR3 length equals 13 residues.

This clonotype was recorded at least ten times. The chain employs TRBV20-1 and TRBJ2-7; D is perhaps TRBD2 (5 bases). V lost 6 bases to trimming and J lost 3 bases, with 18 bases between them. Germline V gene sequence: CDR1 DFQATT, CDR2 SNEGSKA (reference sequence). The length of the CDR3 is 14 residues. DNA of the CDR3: TGCAGTGCCACCCGTCCGGAGAGGGACTACGAGCAGTACTTC. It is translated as CSATRPERDYEQYF.

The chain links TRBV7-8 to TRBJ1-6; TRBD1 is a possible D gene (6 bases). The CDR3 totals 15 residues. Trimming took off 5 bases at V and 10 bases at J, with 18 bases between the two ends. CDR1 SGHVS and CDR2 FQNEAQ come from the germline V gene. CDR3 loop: CASSDRQGIGSPLHF. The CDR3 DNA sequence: TGTGCCAGCAGCGACCGCCAGGGGATTGGGTCACCCCTCCACTTT.

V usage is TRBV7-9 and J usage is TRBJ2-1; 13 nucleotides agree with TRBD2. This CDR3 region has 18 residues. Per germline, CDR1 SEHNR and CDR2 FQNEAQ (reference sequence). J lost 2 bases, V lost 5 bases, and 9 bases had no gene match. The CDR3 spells CASSPGVTSGRTYNEQFF. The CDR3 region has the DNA TGTGCCAGCAGCCCCGGAGTGACTAGCGGGAGGACCTACAATGAGCAGTTCTTC.

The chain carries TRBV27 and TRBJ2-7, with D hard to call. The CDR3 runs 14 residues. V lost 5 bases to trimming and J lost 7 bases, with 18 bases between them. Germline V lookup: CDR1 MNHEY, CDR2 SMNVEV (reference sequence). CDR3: CASSIFRAQEEQYF. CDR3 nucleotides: TGTGCCAGCAGTATTTTCCGGGCCCAAGAAGAGCAGTACTTC.